The 31 T cell receptor beta chains below all came from one sample that was sequenced in a study of graft-versus-host responses after intestinal transplantation. No antigens are known for them. The assay was immunoSEQ multiplex PCR, and TCRdb's table has in-frame clones only and misses some. The data hold around 100,000 clones, with roughly 84% observed a single time. The specimen was unstimulated CD4+ T cells sorted from spleen or lymph node cells, collected before intestinal transplant. The source is a human donor who received an intestinal transplant.

This sequence joins TRBV27 and TRBJ2-7; 9 bases fit TRBD2. From germline, CDR1 is MNHEY and CDR2 SMNVEV (reference sequence). The CDR3 has 14 residues. V was clipped by 6 bases and J by 2 bases; unmatched bases: 5. This chain's CDR3 is CASRMAGGTYEQYF. In DNA, the CDR3 is TGTGCCAGCAGGATGGCGGGGGGGACCTACGAGCAGTACTTC.

The CDR3 here is CASSLQGRGETEAFF. CDR3 sequence (DNA): TGTGCCAGCAGCTTACAGGGGCGAGGTGAAACTGAAGCTTTCTTT. This chain joins TRBV7-6 and TRBJ1-1, with D maybe TRBD1 (6 bases). The germline CDR1 and CDR2 sequences are SGHVS and FNYEAQ. The CDR3 spans 15 residues. Trimming took off 2 bases at V and 5 bases at J, with 15 bases between the two ends.

This sequence joins TRBV2 and TRBJ1-2, with D perhaps matching TRBD1 (5 bases). This CDR3 has 13 amino acids. CDR1 and CDR2 from the germline V gene are SNHLY and FYNNEI. Between the trimmed V and J ends, which lost 0 bases and 8 bases, there was a span of 10 bases. CDR3 sequence reads: CASSEAVGEGYTF. The CDR3 DNA reads TGTGCCAGCAGTGAAGCGGTAGGGGAAGGCTACACCTTC. Based on the CDR3 plus reference TRBV2 and TRBJ1-2, the full variable domain is EPEVTQTPSHQVTQMGQEVILRCVPISNHLYFYWYRQILGQKVEFLVSFYNNEISEKSEIFDDQFSVERPDGSNFTLKIRSTKLEDSAMYFCASSEAVGEGYTFGSGTRLTVV.

The chain joins TRBV12-5 to TRBJ2-1; D not certain. Trimming cost V 0 bases and J 0 bases, with 12 bases left between them. Germline values: CDR1 LGHNT, CDR2 FRNRAP. The CDR3 contains 17 residues. The CDR3 DNA reads as TGTGCTAGTGGTTTGGTACGTGCAGATAGCTCCTACAATGAGCAGTTCTTC. It is translated as CASGLVRADSSYNEQFF.

V gene TRBV10-1 combines with J gene TRBJ2-7; 12 nucleotides line up with TRBD2. CDR3 size: 15 residues. J lost 3 bases, V lost 0 bases, and 0 bases had no gene match. Germline CDR1 WNHNN, CDR2 SYGVQD (reference sequence). In nucleotides, the CDR3 is TGCGCCAGCAGTGAGTCGACTAGCGGGGGCTACGAGCAGTACTTC. The encoded protein is CASSESTSGGYEQYF.

The V gene is TRBV6-1, the J gene TRBJ2-7; 7 nucleotides line up with TRBD1. In germline, CDR1 is MNHNS, CDR2 SASEGT. The V segment lost 1 base and the J segment 2 bases; nucleotides outside the gene matches: 2. The CDR3 runs 14 residues. The CDR3 nucleotides are TGTGCCAGCAGTGAAGGGACAGGTCCCTACGAGCAGTACTTC. It encodes CASSEGTGPYEQYF.

The chain couples TRBV5-4 to TRBJ2-7; 7 bases are a match to TRBD1. The better agreement between TRBJ2-5 and the DNA end casts doubt on the J call. From germline, CDR1 is SGHNT and CDR2 YYREEE (reference sequence). The CDR3 runs 16 residues. CDR3 in DNA: TGTGCCAGCAGCCGACACAGGGGCAATTACCAAGAGACCCAGTACTTC. Its protein is CASSRHRGNYQETQYF.

The gene calls are TRBV2 and TRBJ2-7; TRBD1 might be the D (6 bases). Trimming stripped 0 bases from V and 2 bases from J, with 11 bases between. Germline V gene sequence: CDR1 SNHLY, CDR2 FYNNEI. This CDR3 has 15 amino acids. The CDR3 spells CASSEAVTGTYEQYF. The CDR3 region has the DNA TGTGCCAGCAGTGAAGCTGTGACAGGAACCTACGAGCAGTACTTC.

The chain combines TRBV6-5 with TRBJ2-5; D tentatively fits TRBD1 or TRBD2 (5 bases each). The CDR3 runs to 15 residues. V was shortened by 5 bases and J by 3 bases, with 16 bases between the two germline ends. Germline CDR1 is MNHEY and CDR2 is SVGAGI. CDR3 protein: CASSLTGTGKETQYF. The CDR3 region has the DNA TGTGCCAGCAGTCTCACCGGGACGGGGAAAGAGACCCAGTACTTC.

The V call is TRBV7-6, the J call TRBJ2-1; the D call may be TRBD1 or TRBD2 (5 bases each). Germline CDR1 SGHVS, CDR2 FNYEAQ. Trimming removed 1 base at V and 2 bases at J, with 12 bases between. The CDR3 loop spans 16 amino acids. For the CDR3, the DNA is TGTGCCAGCAGCTTAGTTCGGGACCGTGCCTACAATGAGCAGTTCTTC. Translated: CASSLVRDRAYNEQFF.

The chain links TRBV28 to TRBJ2-1; 8 positions match TRBD2. Germline V lookup: CDR1 MDHEN, CDR2 SYDVKM. This CDR3 has 15 residues. V shed 2 bases and J 0 bases; nucleotides not matched to a gene: 0. CDR3 residues: CASSLAGGSYNEQFF. DNA of the CDR3: TGTGCCAGCAGTTTAGCGGGAGGCTCCTACAATGAGCAGTTCTTC. The whole variable domain, filled in from reference TRBV28 and TRBJ2-1, reads DVKVTQSSRYLVKRTGEKVFLECVQDMDHENMFWYRQDPGLGLRLIYFSYDVKMKEKGDIPEGYSVSREKKERFSLILESASTNQTSMYLCASSLAGGSYNEQFFGPGTRLTVL.

The V gene is TRBV6-5, the J gene TRBJ2-2; D not resolved. This CDR3 is built from 12 residues. Germline V lookup: CDR1 MNHEY, CDR2 SVGAGI. V gave up 8 bases and J gave up 5 bases, with 9 bases separating them. CDR3 coding DNA: TGTGCCAGCGGTCGACATACCGGGGAGCTGTTTTTT. It translates to CASGRHTGELFF.

V gene TRBV27 combines with J gene TRBJ2-6; D gene uncertain. Germline CDR1 is MNHEY and CDR2 is SMNVEV (reference sequence). CDR3 length: 17 residues. V shed 6 bases and J shed 0 bases, with 15 bases lying between them. CDR3 protein: CASRSYSVSSGANVLTF. The CDR3 DNA reads as TGTGCCAGCAGATCGTACAGCGTTAGCTCTGGGGCCAACGTCCTGACTTTC. Full variable domain (missing parts from reference TRBV27 and TRBJ2-6): EAQVTQNPRYLITVTGKKLTVTCSQNMNHEYMSWYRQDPGLGLRQIYYSMNVEVTDKGDVPEGYKVSRKEKRNFPLILESPSPNQTSLYFCASRSYSVSSGANVLTFGAGSRLTVL.

The chain combines TRBV6-5 with TRBJ2-1; TRBD2 agrees at 10 bases. The germline V gene has CDR1 MNHEY and CDR2 SVGAGI. The CDR3 is made up of 15 amino acids. The ends lost 6 bases at V and 12 bases at J; junction bases unmatched: 14. The CDR3 DNA is TGTGCCAGCAGCACCGGGACTAGCGTTTTCCTATCGCAGTTCTTC. Protein sequence: CASSTGTSVFLSQFF.

This chain uses TRBV5-4 with TRBJ2-3; weak D call: TRBD2 (6 bases). Germline lookup yields CDR1 SGHNT and CDR2 YYREEE (reference sequence). Trimming shortened V by 5 bases and J by 5 bases, and 18 bases separated the two germline ends. This CDR3 has 15 amino acids. The CDR3 protein is CASSRSGGSGDTQYF. In nucleotides, the CDR3 is TGTGCCAGCAGTCGAAGCGGAGGGAGCGGAGATACGCAGTATTTT.

V gene TRBV2 combines with J gene TRBJ2-5, with a possible D match to TRBD1 (5 bases). The CDR3 is 17 amino acids. Germline V CDR1 and CDR2: SNHLY, FYNNEI. With 7 bases removed from V and 3 bases from J, the gap between germline ends came to 24 bases. CDR3 amino acids: CASIMNHLWGYEETQYF. CDR3 coding DNA: TGTGCCAGCATCATGAATCACTTATGGGGCTACGAAGAGACCCAGTACTTC. The full variable domain, with the rest looked up from reference TRBV2 and TRBJ2-5, is EPEVTQTPSHQVTQMGQEVILRCVPISNHLYFYWYRQILGQKVEFLVSFYNNEISEKSEIFDDQFSVERPDGSNFTLKIRSTKLEDSAMYFCASIMNHLWGYEETQYFGPGTRLLVL.

This rearrangement joins TRBV5-5 to TRBJ2-7; TRBD2 matches at 10 bases. This CDR3 has 15 amino acids. Trimming took 4 bases from V and 3 from J; bases not matched to a gene: 7. Germline V lookup: CDR1 SGHKS, CDR2 YYEKEE (reference sequence). The CDR3 loop reads CASSPAGTSDYEQYF. The CDR3 DNA follows: TGTGCCAGCAGCCCCGCCGGGACTAGCGACTACGAGCAGTACTTC. Drawing the rest from reference TRBV5-5 and TRBJ2-7, the complete variable domain is DAGVTQSPTHLIKTRGQQVTLRCSPISGHKSVSWYQQVLGQGPQFIFQYYEKEERGRGNFPDRFSARQFPNYSSELNVNALLLGDSALYLCASSPAGTSDYEQYFGPGTRLTVT.

The chain joins TRBV29-1 to TRBJ1-2; D is perhaps TRBD1 (5 bases). CDR3 length: 12 residues. With 7 bases removed from V and 1 base from J, the gap between germline ends came to 10 bases. Germline assignment: CDR1 SQVTM and CDR2 ANQGSEA. This chain's CDR3 is CSAGQGNYGYTF. The CDR3 nucleotides read TGCAGCGCAGGGCAGGGTAACTATGGCTACACCTTC.

This clone was found once. This chain connects TRBV5-1 to TRBJ2-1; D unclear. The CDR3 is 14 amino acids. Germline V gene sequence: CDR1 SGHRS, CDR2 YFSETQ. V lost 2 bases, J lost 3 bases, and 9 bases lay in between. The CDR3 spells CASSFSGIYNEQFF. In nucleotides, the CDR3 is TGCGCCAGCAGCTTCAGTGGGATCTACAATGAGCAGTTCTTC.

This sequence joins TRBV6-1 and TRBJ2-7; TRBD1 aligns across 9 bases. The germline V gene has CDR1 MNHNS and CDR2 SASEGT. Trimming took 6 bases from V and 5 from J; bases not matched to a gene: 5. The CDR3 runs 13 residues. The CDR3 here is CASRNRGRDEQYF. The CDR3 DNA follows: TGTGCCAGCAGGAACAGGGGGCGAGACGAGCAGTACTTC.

The chain combines TRBV7-9 with TRBJ2-1; maybe TRBD2 (6 bases). The CDR3 consists of 16 residues. Germline V gene lookup returns CDR1 SEHNR and CDR2 FQNEAQ (reference sequence). The ends were cut back, 2 bases at V and 8 bases at J, with 19 bases in the middle. Here the CDR3 reads CASSLSRDSPRYEQFF. The CDR3 DNA reads as TGTGCCAGCAGCTTAAGCCGGGACTCCCCTCGCTATGAGCAGTTCTTC.

The chain's CDR3 is CSVRQEDRDRGRRGEKLFF. In DNA form, the CDR3 reads TGCAGCGTACGCCAAGAGGACCGGGACAGGGGGCGTCGCGGGGAAAAACTGTTTTTT. The rearrangement uses TRBV29-1 and TRBJ1-4; 12 nucleotides agree with TRBD1. Germline CDR1 reads SQVTM; CDR2 reads ANQGSEA. The CDR3 consists of 19 residues. Losses at the gene ends were 6 bases for V and 8 bases for J; bases not matched to a gene: 22.

The CDR3 here is CASSIGQGGGEQYF. The CDR3 nucleotides are TGTGCCAGTAGTATTGGTCAGGGAGGTGGCGAGCAGTACTTC. The chain combines TRBV19 with TRBJ2-7; D is possibly TRBD2 (6 bases). CDR3 length: 14 residues. V was pared by 3 bases and J by 6 bases, with 15 bases between. Germline V gene data show CDR1 as LNHDA and CDR2 as SQIVND (reference sequence).

The rearrangement links TRBV5-4 to TRBJ2-5; possibly TRBD2 for D (6 bases). The V gene's germline CDR1 is SGHNT and CDR2 YYREEE (reference sequence). The V and J ends lost 1 base and 3 bases respectively, with 10 bases between them. The CDR3 runs 14 residues. The CDR3 region is CASSLSGGKETQYF. CDR3 in DNA: TGTGCCAGCAGCTTGAGTGGCGGGAAAGAGACCCAGTACTTC.

The genes are TRBV5-4 and TRBJ2-3; TRBD1 might be the D (6 bases). Germline CDR1 SGHNT, CDR2 YYREEE (reference sequence). V lost 9 bases and J lost 0, with 17 bases in between. The CDR3 extends over 15 amino acids. The chain's CDR3 is CATQLGATSTDTQYF. The CDR3, as DNA: TGTGCCACCCAGTTGGGGGCCACTAGCACAGATACGCAGTATTTT.

This chain connects TRBV9 to TRBJ2-2, with D unresolved. There are 15 residues in the CDR3. V was clipped by 2 bases and J by 0 bases, with 8 bases between them. Germline V gene sequence: CDR1 SGDLS, CDR2 YYNGEE. This CDR3 reads CASSVRSSNTGELFF. The CDR3 DNA follows: TGTGCCAGCAGCGTGCGCAGCTCGAACACCGGGGAGCTGTTTTTT.

In this sample, this clone turned up a few times. The chain links TRBV30 to TRBJ2-5, with D possibly matching TRBD1 (6 bases). Germline CDR1 is GTSNPN and CDR2 is SVGIG (reference sequence). V was trimmed by 5 bases and J by 2 bases, leaving 12 bases between them. This CDR3 comprises 13 residues. The CDR3 nucleotides read TGTGCCTGGCGAACAACAGGGCAAGAGACCCAGTACTTC. Encoded protein: CAWRTTGQETQYF.

The chain combines TRBV7-9 with TRBJ2-3; D gene uncertain. Between the trimmed V and J ends, which lost 1 base and 4 bases, there was a span of 9 bases. The CDR3 is 14 amino acids. CDR1 and CDR2 (germline): SEHNR, FQNEAQ (reference sequence). The chain's CDR3 is CASSLGLVSDTQYF. The CDR3 DNA sequence: TGTGCCAGCAGCTTAGGCCTTGTCTCAGATACGCAGTATTTT.

The gene calls are TRBV7-9 and TRBJ2-5, with TRBD1 identical over 10 bases. From germline, CDR1 is SEHNR and CDR2 FQNEAQ (reference sequence). The trim removed 5 bases at V and 11 bases at J, leaving 14 bases unmatched. The CDR3 has 15 amino acids. As DNA, the CDR3 is TGTGCCAGCAGCACGACGAGACAGGGGGCGCGAGAGCAGTACTTC. Amino acid sequence: CASSTTRQGAREQYF.

This chain connects TRBV9 to TRBJ1-2, with TRBD1 as a possible D gene (6 bases). The CDR3 has 16 amino acids. V was shortened by 1 base and J by 8 bases, with 21 bases between the two germline ends. Germline V gives CDR1 SGDLS, CDR2 YYNGEE. Written as DNA, the CDR3 is TGTGCCAGCAGCGTATCCCCCGTGTTGGGGGCGGGGGGCTACACCTTC. It yields the protein CASSVSPVLGAGGYTF.

The chain carries TRBV10-3 and TRBJ1-5, with a tentative D call TRBD1 (6 bases). Trimming shortened V by 8 bases and J by 7 bases, and 15 bases separated the two germline ends. Per the germline V gene, CDR1 is ENHRY and CDR2 is SYGVKD. This CDR3 spans 13 amino acids. The CDR3 DNA sequence: TGTGCCATCGGACAGCGTGACGGGCAGCCCCAGCATTTT. It translates to CAIGQRDGQPQHF.